The 3 T cell receptor beta chains below were found in one sample sequenced in a study of technical replicates of blood from a handful of donors (TCRdb year 2017). The library was made by the immunoSEQ multiplex PCR assay. The clones in this table, taken by TCRdb from immuneACCESS, are in-frame only. Not every clone is retained; where verified, under half of the shortfall comes from an unresolved V gene, and the cause of the rest is unknown. The sample table records roughly 72,000 clones; approximately 96% of these occur just once. The ten largest clones add up to roughly 0.34% of the sample. Sequencing used T cells isolated from PBMCs. Receptor source: a human donor in good health.

V is TRBV4-1 and J is TRBJ2-7; 10 bases align to TRBD2. The J segment lost 5 bases and the V segment lost 2 bases, leaving 12 bases of the junction unmatched. CDR1 is MGHRA and CDR2 is YSYEKL in the germline V gene. The CDR3 consists of 17 residues. CDR3 DNA: TGCGCCAGCAGCCAACAAGGTCTAGCGGGAGTAGGGAACGAGCAGTACTTC. Translation gives CASSQQGLAGVGNEQYF.

The chain couples TRBV6-1 to TRBJ1-2, with no clear D. This CDR3 is 18 amino acids long. V lost 3 bases and J 5 bases, leaving 25 bases between the germline ends. Germline CDR1 reads MNHNS; CDR2 reads SASEGT. In nucleotides, the CDR3 is TGTGCCAGCAGTGACCGCCAGATCATTAGTGCCAGGTATTATGGCTACACCTTC. It codes for CASSDRQIISARYYGYTF.

This clone was seen once. The chain uses TRBV4-1 and TRBJ2-5; 8 bases line up with TRBD2. V lost 3 bases to trimming and J lost 1 base; unmatched junction nucleotides: 4. Germline CDR1 reads MGHRA; CDR2 reads YSYEKL. The CDR3 sequence is 15 residues long. The CDR3 spells CASSHKSGSQETQYF. CDR3 sequence (DNA): TGCGCCAGCAGCCACAAGAGCGGGAGCCAAGAGACCCAGTACTTC.